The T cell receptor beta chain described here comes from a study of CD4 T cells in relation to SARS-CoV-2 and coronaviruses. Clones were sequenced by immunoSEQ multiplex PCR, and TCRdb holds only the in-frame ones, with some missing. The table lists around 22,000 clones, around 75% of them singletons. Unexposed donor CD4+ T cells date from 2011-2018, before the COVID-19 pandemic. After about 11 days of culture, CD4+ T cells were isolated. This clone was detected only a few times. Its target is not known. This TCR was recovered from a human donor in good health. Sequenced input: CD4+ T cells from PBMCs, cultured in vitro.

Written as DNA, the CDR3 is TGCGCCAGCAGTTTTGGTTTTACTGAAGCTTTCTTT. As protein: CASSFGFTEAFF. The chain combines TRBV5-1 with TRBJ1-1; D not resolved. The germline V gene has CDR1 SGHRS and CDR2 YFSETQ. V shed 5 bases and J shed 5 bases, with 10 bases lying between them. The CDR3 loop spans 12 amino acids.